The next 20 T cell receptor beta chains were all read from a single sample in a study of cytomegalovirus exposure and HLA in healthy donors. The PCR employed 60 Vbeta primers together with 13 Jbeta primers. Measured with immunoSEQ multiplex PCR; TCRdb has only the in-frame clones, and not every one. The sample holds about 300,000 clones; roughly 90% are singletons and the top ten take 3% to 4%. Sequencing was carried out using PBMCs. The receptors were sampled from a man aged 40-50 years in good health and CMV-seropositive.

The chain couples TRBV7-6 to TRBJ2-3; the D is unclear. Germline CDR1 reads SGHVS; CDR2 reads FNYEAQ. The germline V and J ends were trimmed by 3 bases and 0 bases, with 10 bases remaining between them. The CDR3 consists of 15 residues. For the CDR3, the DNA is TGTGCCAGCAGCTTGGTACAGCCTAGCACAGATACGCAGTATTTT. As protein: CASSLVQPSTDTQYF.

The table lists this clone with a count of one. The V gene is TRBV7-9, the J gene TRBJ1-3; 9 bases fit TRBD1. Germline CDR1 reads SEHNR; CDR2 reads FQNEAQ (reference sequence). The CDR3 has 17 amino acids. The V segment lost 4 bases and the J segment 3 bases; nucleotides outside the gene matches: 10. The CDR3 loop reads CASSSSTGTGIGNTIYF. The CDR3 region has the DNA TGTGCCAGCAGCTCGAGCACCGGGACAGGGATTGGAAACACCATATATTTT.

A word on this clone: The junction differs from germline at one of its ends, possibly a read error. The J gene is TRBJ2-3, the V gene TRBV7-9, with D possibly TRBD2 on 6 matching bases. The CDR3 is made up of 15 amino acids. CDR1 is SEHNR, CDR2 FQNEAQ, per germline (reference sequence). CDR3 loop: CSSSLLREPEDTQYF. The CDR3 DNA reads TGTTCCAGCAGCTTACTCCGGGAGCCGGAAGATACGCAGTATTTT.

Only one count was recorded for this clone. The CDR3 nucleotides read TGTGCCAGCAGCTTATACCCTACTAGCGGGAGCCCCTACAATGAGCAGTTCTTC. It translates to CASSLYPTSGSPYNEQFF. The V and J genes are TRBV7-8 and TRBJ2-1, with 11 positions matching TRBD2. The germline CDR1 and CDR2 sequences are SGHVS and FQNEAQ. Unmatched junction bases numbered 8, after V lost 2 bases and J lost 2 bases. The CDR3 is made up of 18 amino acids.

This clone was seen more than once but under ten times. The V call is TRBV5-1, the J call TRBJ2-1; 7 nucleotides line up with TRBD1. CDR1 and CDR2 from the germline V gene are SGHRS and YFSETQ. Trimming cost V 1 base and J 6 bases; bases outside gene matches: 1. The CDR3 sequence is 13 residues long. In DNA form, the CDR3 reads TGCGCCAGCAGCTTGCCAGGGGGCAATGAGCAGTTCTTC. Translated: CASSLPGGNEQFF.

CDR3 sequence reads: CASSFSSGPQGDEQFF. CDR3 in DNA: TGTGCCAGCAGTTTCTCTAGCGGGCCTCAGGGAGATGAGCAGTTCTTC. The chain has TRBV28 and TRBJ2-1, with 8 bases lining up with TRBD2. V shed 3 bases, J shed 8 bases, and the junction held 12 bases outside the gene matches. From germline, CDR1 is MDHEN and CDR2 SYDVKM. This CDR3 region has 16 residues.

This chain uses TRBV15 with TRBJ2-1; 10 positions match TRBD1. Trimming cost V 5 bases and J 3 bases; bases outside gene matches: 4. The CDR3 spans 15 residues. Per the germline V gene, CDR1 is LNHNV and CDR2 is YYDKDF (reference sequence). CDR3 nucleotides: TGTGCCACCAGCCTCGACAGGGGGCTCTACAATGAGCAGTTCTTC. It translates to CATSLDRGLYNEQFF.

A word on this clone: One end of the junction varies from germline; a read error may be responsible. V gene TRBV7-7 combines with J gene TRBJ2-2, with D tentatively TRBD2 (6 bases). The CDR3 is 15 amino acids. Per the germline V gene, CDR1 is SSHAT and CDR2 is FNYEAQ (reference sequence). CDR3 nucleotide sequence: TGTGCTAGCAGCCGAATAGCGGTAACAGGCGGGGAGCTGTTTTTT. Protein product: CASSRIAVTGGELFF.

The chain has TRBV28 and TRBJ2-1; D gene ambiguous. From germline, CDR1 is MDHEN and CDR2 SYDVKM. V was clipped by 6 bases and J by 6 bases, with 9 bases between them. The CDR3 loop spans 12 amino acids. The CDR3: CASSDPGNEQFF. The CDR3 coding sequence is TGTGCCAGCAGCGACCCGGGCAATGAGCAGTTCTTC.

The chain joins TRBV5-1 to TRBJ2-3, with 7 bases lining up with TRBD1. The CDR3 is 15 residues long. Per the germline V gene, CDR1 is SGHRS and CDR2 is YFSETQ. Unmatched junction bases numbered 5, after V lost 1 base and J lost 3 bases. For the CDR3, the DNA is TGCGCCAGCAGCTTGCGACAGGGAAGAACAGATACGCAGTATTTT. This codes for CASSLRQGRTDTQYF.

The chain employs TRBV2 and TRBJ2-7, with 12 bases lining up with TRBD2. From germline, CDR1 is SNHLY and CDR2 FYNNEI. With V trimmed by 6 bases and J by 1 base, 1 base remained unmatched. This CDR3 has 14 amino acids. The CDR3, as DNA: TGTGCCAGCAGGACTAGCGGGAGTTCCTACGAGCAGTACTTC. Translation gives CASRTSGSSYEQYF.

The chain couples TRBV6-5 to TRBJ2-7; 8 bases line up with TRBD2. Trimming took 5 bases from V and 2 from J; bases not matched to a gene: 5. This CDR3 is built from 14 residues. Germline assignment: CDR1 MNHEY and CDR2 SVGAGI. CDR3 DNA sequence: TGTGCCAGCAGTCTGCGGGAGGTCCCCTACGAGCAGTACTTC. Translation: CASSLREVPYEQYF.

This clone was detected only a few times. The chain has TRBV2 and TRBJ1-1; D call uncertain. The CDR3 runs to 13 residues. From germline, CDR1 is SNHLY and CDR2 FYNNEI. Trimming stripped 5 bases from V and 2 bases from J, with 9 bases between. The CDR3 loop reads CASSRRSNTEAFF. As DNA, the CDR3 is TGTGCCAGCAGTCGGCGGAGTAACACTGAAGCTTTCTTT.

This clone came up once. This sequence joins TRBV27 and TRBJ1-5, with 8 bases fitting TRBD1. The J segment lost 1 base and the V segment lost 5 bases, leaving 4 bases of the junction unmatched. CDR1 and CDR2 (germline): MNHEY, SMNVEV (reference sequence). The CDR3 is 15 amino acids. CDR3 sequence: CASSPWDRSNQPQHF. CDR3 coding DNA: TGTGCCAGCAGTCCCTGGGACAGGAGCAATCAGCCCCAGCATTTT.

The chain joins TRBV7-8 to TRBJ1-1; perhaps TRBD1 as D (5 bases). The germline gives CDR1 SGHVS, CDR2 FQNEAQ. The CDR3 sequence is 16 residues long. V gave up 1 base and J gave up 5 bases, with 17 bases separating them. The CDR3 protein is CASSLGAPGGKTEAFF. The CDR3 DNA sequence: TGTGCCAGCAGCTTAGGGGCTCCGGGGGGAAAGACTGAAGCTTTCTTT.

The chain recombines TRBV4-3 with TRBJ2-3; 8 nucleotides match TRBD2. The CDR3 is 15 residues long. J gave up 4 bases and V 5 bases, and 8 bases lay outside the gene matches. CDR1 is LGHNA and CDR2 is YSLEER in the germline V gene. The CDR3 DNA reads TGCGCCAGCAGCGGGCGGAGCGGGAGCGCAGATACGCAGTATTTT. Amino acids: CASSGRSGSADTQYF.

This clone was observed a few times. The chain carries TRBV10-2 and TRBJ1-4; D remains unclear. Germline CDR1 is WSHSY and CDR2 is SAAADI. The CDR3 consists of 14 residues. The germline V and J ends were trimmed by 3 bases and 6 bases, with 11 bases remaining between them. This CDR3 reads CASSEDGPYEKLFF. In nucleotides, the CDR3 is TGCGCCAGCAGTGAAGATGGGCCCTATGAAAAACTGTTTTTT.

The chain links TRBV28 to TRBJ1-3; TRBD1 agrees at 8 bases. Germline CDR1 reads MDHEN; CDR2 reads SYDVKM. J lost 0 bases, V lost 6 bases, and 7 bases had no gene match. The CDR3 is 16 residues long. Here the CDR3 reads CASRRDRSRSGNTIYF. The DNA of the CDR3 is TGTGCCAGCAGGCGGGACAGGTCCCGCTCTGGAAACACCATATATTTT.

This clone is a singleton in its sample. The CDR3 DNA sequence: TGTGCCAGCAGCTTTTATCGGGGCTCCTACGAGCAGTACTTC. Residues: CASSFYRGSYEQYF. V and J are TRBV7-9 and TRBJ2-7, with D maybe TRBD2 (5 bases). CDR1 is SEHNR and CDR2 is FQNEAQ in the germline V gene (reference sequence). This CDR3 has 14 residues. With 3 bases removed from V and 0 bases from J, the gap between germline ends came to 9 bases.

This chain connects TRBV6-6 to TRBJ1-2, with D perhaps TRBD1 (5 bases). This CDR3 is 15 amino acids long. In germline, CDR1 is MNHNY, CDR2 SVGAGI (reference sequence). The V and J ends lost 2 bases and 5 bases respectively, with 15 bases between them. CDR3 amino acids: CASSYPQTASYGYTF. DNA for the CDR3: TGTGCCAGCAGTTACCCACAGACAGCCTCTTATGGCTACACCTTC.